The sequence of this T cell receptor (beta chain) was determined in a study of blood T cell repertoires in COVID-19. As for the study in general: T cells, B-cell-depleted T cells, or PBMCs provided the cDNA or gDNA that served as material.

Participants were aged about 18 to 100 years from 20 to 30 US areas. Recovery meant two consecutive negative NP/OP PCR tests, professional clearance, or resolved symptoms. V was pared by 2 bases and J by 0 bases, with 12 bases between. Germline CDR1 reads MNHNS; CDR2 reads SASEGT. The CDR3 runs 16 residues. Per the original data handling: Nucleated cell number was recorded as an estimate derived from reference gene primer amplification. Only in-frame clones appear in the TCRdb table, and some are missing; sequencing was by immunoSEQ multiplex PCR. That table supplies the V and J calls and clone size; D and trimming were determined from the DNA. The profile shows about 220,000 clones, about 79% of them singletons.

The sequenced sample was PBMCs or T cells enriched from blood (not recorded which). This chain uses TRBV6-1 with TRBJ2-3; the D gene is possibly TRBD1 (5 bases). The TCR originated in a woman in her sixties who had recovered from COVID-19. This CDR3 reads CASSELWGESTDTQYF. The CDR3 DNA is TGTGCCAGCAGTGAATTGTGGGGCGAGAGCACAGATACGCAGTATTTT.